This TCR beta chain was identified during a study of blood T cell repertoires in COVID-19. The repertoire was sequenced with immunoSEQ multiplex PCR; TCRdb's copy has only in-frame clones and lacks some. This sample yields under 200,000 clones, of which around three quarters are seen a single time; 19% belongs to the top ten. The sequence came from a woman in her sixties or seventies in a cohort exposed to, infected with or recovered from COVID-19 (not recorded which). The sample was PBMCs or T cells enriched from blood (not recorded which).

The CDR3 sequence is CASSLSGLAGVQNIQYF. The CDR3 DNA reads as TGTGCCAGCAGTCTTTCTGGACTAGCGGGAGTCCAAAACATTCAGTACTTC. The V gene is TRBV28, the J gene TRBJ2-4; 13 bases fit TRBD2. The V gene end was trimmed by 5 bases and the J gene end by 5 bases; junction bases not matched to a gene: 9. Per germline, CDR1 MDHEN and CDR2 SYDVKM. The CDR3 extends over 17 amino acids.